A selection of T cell receptor beta chains follows, all from one sample in a study of OX40 agonist ivuxolimab in advanced cancers. TCRdb's copy holds only in-frame clones and misses some; the assay was immunoSEQ multiplex PCR. The sample gives tens of thousands of clones, roughly 90% of which show up once; roughly 0.72% is in the top ten. The sample here was CD4+ or CD8+ T cells sorted from blood, taken in a trial of the OX40 agonist ivuxolimab. These receptors were obtained from an adult with an advanced solid tumor such as melanoma, head and neck, liver or kidney cancer. The CDR3 runs from the conserved cysteine through the conserved F or W. A D gene is named only where the DNA matches it firmly. Some rows mark clone size as missing; the rest say once, few, many or name a class of expanded clone.

TRBV18	-	few	TRBJ1-2	CASSATGAVDGYTF	TGTGCCAGCTCAGCCACAGGCGCCGTAGATGGCTACACCTTC
TRBV4-3	TRBD2	once	TRBJ2-1	CASSQEASGYNEQFF	TGCGCCAGCAGCCAAGAAGCTAGCGGTTACAATGAGCAGTTCTTC
TRBV5-5	-	-	TRBJ1-6	CASSLEGRLNSPLHF	TGTGCCAGCAGCTTGGAAGGCAGGCTTAATTCACCCCTCCACTTT
TRBV7-9	-	-	TRBJ1-4	CASNQGRGNEKLFF	TGTGCCAGCAATCAAGGCAGGGGTAATGAAAAACTGTTTTTT
TRBV14	-	-	TRBJ2-7	CASSQVFSTVLYEQYF	TGTGCCAGCAGCCAAGTCTTTTCGACAGTCCTATACGAGCAGTACTTC
TRBV6-5	-	-	TRBJ1-6	CASSYEQGPSPLHF	TGTGCCAGCAGTTACGAGCAGGGGCCTTCACCCCTCCACTTT
TRBV2	-	-	TRBJ1-4	CASSTRGEKLFF	TGTGCCAGCAGTACCCGAGGGGAAAAACTGTTTTTT
TRBV9	TRBD2	-	TRBJ2-1	CASSVALGLAGEYNEQFF	TGTGCCAGCAGCGTAGCTCTCGGACTAGCGGGAGAGTACAATGAGCAGTTCTTC
TRBV5-4	-	-	TRBJ2-7	CASSQDGGLGEQYF	TGTGCCAGCAGCCAAGATGGGGGGCTCGGCGAGCAGTACTTC
TRBV15	-	-	TRBJ1-1	CATSRGGAGSTEAFF	TGTGCCACCAGCAGAGGAGGAGCTGGGAGCACTGAAGCTTTCTTT
TRBV19	-	-	TRBJ1-3	CASSIRTADSGNTIYF	TGTGCCAGTAGTATCCGCACAGCTGACTCTGGAAACACCATATATTTT
TRBV6-1	TRBD1	-	TRBJ2-5	CASSGHRGETQYF	TGTGCCAGCAGTGGTCACAGGGGGGAGACCCAGTACTTC
TRBV5-1	-	-	TRBJ2-3	CASSLYGRGTDTQYF	TGCGCCAGCAGCTTGTACGGCAGGGGTACAGATACGCAGTATTTT
TRBV7-2	-	-	TRBJ2-5	CASSLAPATATQYF	TGTGCCAGCAGCTTAGCGCCCGCCACGGCGACCCAGTACTTC
TRBV10-3	-	-	TRBJ2-4	CAISGGDRAKNIQYF	TGTGCCATCAGTGGGGGGGACCGAGCCAAAAACATTCAGTACTTC
TRBV7-9	-	-	TRBJ1-3	CASSSRYDSSGNTIYF	TGTGCCAGCAGCTCTAGATATGACAGCTCTGGAAACACCATATATTTT
TRBV7-2	TRBD1	-	TRBJ2-5	CASSFRTGEGETQYF	TGTGCCAGCAGCTTCCGGACAGGGGAGGGGGAGACCCAGTACTTC
TRBV7-2	-	-	TRBJ2-4	CASSKRGTTKNIQYF	TGTGCCAGCAGCAAGAGGGGCACCACCAAAAACATTCAGTACTTC
TRBV27	-	-	TRBJ2-7	CASSMRDERKYF	TGTGCCAGCAGTATGAGGGATGAGCGTAAGTACTTC
TRBV6-6	-	-	TRBJ2-3	CASSPPDASTDTQYF	TGTGCCAGCAGTCCCCCGGACGCTAGCACAGATACGCAGTATTTT
TRBV27	-	-	TRBJ2-2	CASKSPQTFTGELFF	TGTGCCAGCAAAAGTCCCCAGACATTCACCGGGGAGCTGTTTTTT
TRBV7-9	-	-	TRBJ2-3	CASSLWQGRDTQYF	TGTGCCAGCAGCTTGTGGCAGGGAAGAGATACGCAGTATTTT
TRBV5-1	-	-	TRBJ2-1	CASSLGGNEQFF	TGCGCCAGCAGCTTGGGTGGCAATGAGCAGTTCTTC
TRBV7-9	-	-	TRBJ2-5	CASSHTEGGFQETQYF	TGTGCCAGCAGCCACACGGAGGGGGGATTCCAAGAGACCCAGTACTTC
TRBV6-6	TRBD1	-	TRBJ2-7	CASSWSGQVNYEQYF	TGTGCCAGCAGTTGGTCGGGACAGGTGAACTACGAGCAGTACTTC
TRBV5-1	-	-	TRBJ2-7	CASSLETAYEQYF	TGCGCCAGCAGCTTGGAGACAGCCTACGAGCAGTACTTC
TRBV7-2	TRBD1	-	TRBJ1-4	CASSNQGQLNEKLFF	TGTGCCAGCAGCAACCAGGGACAGCTAAATGAAAAACTGTTTTTT
TRBV7-2	-	-	TRBJ2-5	CASSSGVRETQYF	TGTGCCAGCAGCTCGGGCGTCCGGGAGACCCAGTACTTC
TRBV10-3	TRBD2	-	TRBJ2-5	CAISESSSTGGETQYF	TGTGCCATCAGTGAGTCTTCGTCAACGGGGGGAGAGACCCAGTACTTC
TRBV6-6	TRBD1	-	TRBJ2-7	CASSGTGSYEQYF	TGTGCCAGCAGCGGGACAGGAAGCTACGAGCAGTACTTC
TRBV7-9	-	-	TRBJ1-3	CASSLRGTGNTIYF	TGTGCCAGCAGCTTACGGGGGACTGGAAACACCATATATTTT
TRBV28	-	-	TRBJ2-7	CASSSPTGRWNHYEQYF	TGTGCCAGCAGTTCCCCCACCGGCCGCTGGAACCACTACGAGCAGTACTTC